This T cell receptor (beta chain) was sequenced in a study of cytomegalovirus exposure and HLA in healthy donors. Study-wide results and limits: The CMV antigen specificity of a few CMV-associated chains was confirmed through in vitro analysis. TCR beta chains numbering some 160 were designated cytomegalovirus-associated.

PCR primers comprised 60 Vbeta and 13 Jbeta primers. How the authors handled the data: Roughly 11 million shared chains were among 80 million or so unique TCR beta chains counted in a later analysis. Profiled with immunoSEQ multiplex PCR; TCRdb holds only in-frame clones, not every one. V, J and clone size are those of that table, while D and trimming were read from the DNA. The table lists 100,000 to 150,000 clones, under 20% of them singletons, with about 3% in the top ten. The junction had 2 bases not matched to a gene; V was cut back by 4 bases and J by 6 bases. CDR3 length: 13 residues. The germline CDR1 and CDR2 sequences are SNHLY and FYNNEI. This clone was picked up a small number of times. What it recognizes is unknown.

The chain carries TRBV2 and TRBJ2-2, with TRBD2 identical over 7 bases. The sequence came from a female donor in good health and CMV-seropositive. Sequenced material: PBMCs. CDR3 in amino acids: CASSVGLAGELFF. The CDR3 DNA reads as TGTGCCAGCAGTGTAGGACTAGCCGGGGAGCTGTTTTTT.